This TCR beta chain was sequenced in a study of a mutant IDH1 vaccine in newly diagnosed glioma. For the study at large: Initiation of the vaccine course occurred 4-6 weeks after radiotherapy alone, or alongside temozolomide cycles. A 62.5% male, about 38% female split and a mean age of approximately 38 years characterized treated patients. Earlier treatment was radiotherapy, temozolomide, or both, with most getting both.

This clone was found a few times. No antigen is known for it. CDR1 and CDR2 from the germline V gene are SEHNR and FQNEAQ (reference sequence). This CDR3 comprises 18 residues. V trimming: 5 bases; J trimming: 6 bases; junction bases outside the gene matches: 16. Study observations and caveats: Vaccine-induced immune responses occurred in approximately 93% of patients.

Time point: week 35, safety follow-up. Alongside topical imiquimod, each dose of vaccine comprised 300 ug of mutant IDH1 20-mer peptide. Generated by immunoSEQ multiplex PCR, the TCRdb table keeps only in-frame clones and is missing some. The sample consists of approximately 62,000 clones, 80% to 90% of them appearing once. Sequencing used PBMCs, obtained from a glioma patient whose treatment included an IDH1 peptide vaccine. This rearrangement joins TRBV7-9 to TRBJ2-2, with 9 bases lining up with TRBD1. This TCR was sampled from a man aged 25 to 40 with glioma. The CDR3 DNA reads TGTGCCAGCAGCACGGGGAGACCGCCGGGACAGGGCTCCGGGGAGCTGTTTTTT. Translation: CASSTGRPPGQGSGELFF.